This record covers a single T cell receptor beta chain. CDR3 length: 14 amino acids. V was pared by 7 bases and J by 6 bases, with 16 bases between. Germline lookup yields CDR1 MNHNY and CDR2 SVGAGI (reference sequence). 13 Jbeta primers and 60 Vbeta primers were used for the PCR. Produced via immunoSEQ multiplex PCR; TCRdb's table is partial and in-frame only. The repertoire consists of under 200,000 clones, with 75% occurring once and the leading ten covering around 4.7%. The record originates from a study of cytomegalovirus exposure and HLA in healthy donors. The sample consisted of PBMCs. This sequence was found in a male donor in good health and CMV-seronegative. The chain links TRBV6-6 to TRBJ2-1; weak D call: TRBD1 (5 bases). In DNA, the CDR3 is TGTGCCAGCACCCTCTCTCTGCAGGGCAATGAGCAGTTCTTC. Translated: CASTLSLQGNEQFF.